This TCR beta chain was recorded in a study of blood T cell repertoires in COVID-19. Study summary: Specimens from acute and convalescent COVID-19 originated in the United States, Italy and Spain. PBMCs, B-cell-depleted T cells, or T cells provided the cDNA or gDNA that made up the material.

Sequencing used immunoSEQ multiplex PCR; TCRdb keeps in-frame clones, though not all of them. The sample lists around 120,000 clones; nearly 90% were seen once. Seattle patient enrollment occurred during active infection, with longitudinal follow-up thereafter. The sequencing input was peripheral blood. The clonotype was recovered from a woman aged 55-69 years with COVID-19, enrolled during active disease.

DNA of the CDR3: TGTGCCAGTAGCGGGACAGGCGCTCAGCCCCAGCATTTT. This gives the protein CASSGTGAQPQHF. The chain uses TRBV19 and TRBJ1-5, with 8 bases that match TRBD1. Germline V gene data show CDR1 as LNHDA and CDR2 as SQIVND (reference sequence). The CDR3 has 13 amino acids. Trimming removed 6 bases from V and 6 bases from J; junction bases left unmatched: 4.